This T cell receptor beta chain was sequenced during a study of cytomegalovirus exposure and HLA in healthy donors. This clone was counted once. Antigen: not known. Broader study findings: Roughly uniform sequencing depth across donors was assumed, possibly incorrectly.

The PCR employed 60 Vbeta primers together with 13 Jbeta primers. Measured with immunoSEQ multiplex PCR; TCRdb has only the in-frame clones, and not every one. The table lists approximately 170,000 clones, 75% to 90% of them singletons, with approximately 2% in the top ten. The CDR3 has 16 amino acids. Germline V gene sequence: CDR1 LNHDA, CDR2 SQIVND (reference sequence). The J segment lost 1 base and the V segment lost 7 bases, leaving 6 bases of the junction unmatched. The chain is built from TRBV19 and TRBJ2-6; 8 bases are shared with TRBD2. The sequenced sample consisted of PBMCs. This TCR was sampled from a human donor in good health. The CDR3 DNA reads TGTGCCAGTACCTACAGCGGGGGTTCTGGGGCCAACGTCCTGACTTTC. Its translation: CASTYSGGSGANVLTF. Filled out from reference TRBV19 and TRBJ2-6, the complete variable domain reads DGGITQSPKYLFRKEGQNVTLSCEQNLNHDAMYWYRQDPGQGLRLIYYSQIVNDFQKGDIAEGYSVSREKKESFPLTVTSAQKNPTAFYLCASTYSGGSGANVLTFGAGSRLTVL.